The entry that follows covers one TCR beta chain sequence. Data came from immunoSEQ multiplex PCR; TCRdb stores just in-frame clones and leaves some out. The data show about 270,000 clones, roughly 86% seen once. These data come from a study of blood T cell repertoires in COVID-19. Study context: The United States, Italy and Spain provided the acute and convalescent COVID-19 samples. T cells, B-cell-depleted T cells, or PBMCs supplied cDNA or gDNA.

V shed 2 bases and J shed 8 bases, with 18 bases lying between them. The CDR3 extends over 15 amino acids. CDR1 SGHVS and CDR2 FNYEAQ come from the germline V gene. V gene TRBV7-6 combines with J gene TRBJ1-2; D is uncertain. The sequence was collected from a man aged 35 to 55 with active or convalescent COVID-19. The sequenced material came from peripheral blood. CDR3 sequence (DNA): TGTGCCAGCAGCTTAACCCCACCGCCGGGGAGCGGCTACACCTTC. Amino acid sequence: CASSLTPPPGSGYTF.